This passage covers 27 T cell receptor beta chains from one sample sequenced in a study of cytomegalovirus exposure and HLA in healthy donors (dated by TCRdb to 2017 to 2019). Receptors were amplified or captured by the immunoSEQ multiplex PCR assay. The multiplex PCR relied on a mix of 60 forward primers for TCR Vbeta segments and 13 reverse primers for TCR Jbeta segments. TCRdb took this table from immuneACCESS and kept in-frame rearrangements with V and J called. Such tables lack part of the clones; where checked against another copy, unresolved V genes explain under half of the gap, and the rest is unexplained. The sample profile shows 140,000 to 150,000 clones; approximately 84% of them were found once. The ten largest clones take up approximately 9.7% of the sample. The sample consisted of PBMCs. The receptors shown here come from a woman aged 55 to 70 in good health and CMV-seropositive.

The gene calls are TRBV7-2 and TRBJ2-7, with TRBD2 matching over 7 bases. CDR1 is SGHTA and CDR2 is FQGNSA in the germline V gene. V gave up 1 base and J gave up 2 bases; unmatched junction bases: 5. This CDR3 region has 15 residues. CDR3 sequence: CASSLGGGSAYEQYF. CDR3 bases: TGTGCCAGCAGCTTAGGTGGCGGGAGCGCCTACGAGCAGTACTTC. The whole variable domain, filled in from reference TRBV7-2 and TRBJ2-7, reads GAGVSQSPSNKVTEKGKDVELRCDPISGHTALYWYRQSLGQGLEFLIYFQGNSAPDKSGLPSDRFSAERTGGSVSTLTIQRTQQEDSAVYLCASSLGGGSAYEQYFGPGTRLTVT.

The V call is TRBV11-3, the J call TRBJ2-7, with D perhaps matching TRBD1 (5 bases). This CDR3 spans 15 amino acids. CDR1 and CDR2 (germline): SGHNT, YENEEA. V lost 5 bases and J lost 0, with 14 bases in between. DNA of the CDR3: TGTGCCAGCAGCCTCTCCGGTGGACACTCCTACGAGCAGTACTTC. It codes for CASSLSGGHSYEQYF.

V and J are TRBV27 and TRBJ2-3; TRBD2 might be the D (6 bases). CDR3 length: 16 amino acids. The V and J ends lost 2 bases and 1 base respectively, with 13 bases between them. In germline, CDR1 is MNHEY, CDR2 SMNVEV (reference sequence). In DNA form, the CDR3 reads TGTGCCAGCAGTTTAGGGGGGAATGCACGCACAGATACGCAGTATTTT. Translated, it gives CASSLGGNARTDTQYF.

The V and J genes are TRBV7-2 and TRBJ2-5; 8 bases map to TRBD2. The DNA end favors TRBJ2-7, so the J call may be wrong. Germline V gives CDR1 SGHTA, CDR2 FQGNSA. This CDR3 region has 15 residues. The CDR3 DNA reads TGTGCCAGCAGCTTTCTAGCGGGCAGCTCCTACGAGCAGTACTTC. It specifies CASSFLAGSSYEQYF.

This clone was seen a single time. The chain is built from TRBV10-3 and TRBJ2-7; TRBD2 aligns across 8 bases. Germline V gives CDR1 ENHRY, CDR2 SYGVKD. CDR3 length: 16 amino acids. V was pared by 4 bases and J by 2 bases, with 10 bases of the junction left unmatched. CDR3 loop: CAISGAPGLDPYEQYF. The CDR3 DNA is TGTGCCATCAGTGGGGCCCCGGGACTAGACCCCTACGAGCAGTACTTC.

The chain recombines TRBV5-1 with TRBJ2-7; 10 nucleotides agree with TRBD1. The CDR3 is made up of 16 amino acids. Germline V gives CDR1 SGHRS, CDR2 YFSETQ. Trimming removed 4 bases from V and 2 bases from J; junction bases left unmatched: 9. The CDR3 reads CASSMSPGTGAYEQYF. Written as DNA, the CDR3 is TGCGCCAGCAGCATGTCACCCGGGACAGGGGCCTACGAGCAGTACTTC.

The chain couples TRBV30 to TRBJ2-5; 7 bases match TRBD2. Near its end, the DNA agrees better with TRBJ2-7, so the J call may be wrong. Germline assignment: CDR1 GTSNPN and CDR2 SVGIG (reference sequence). CDR3 length: 14 residues. The CDR3 reads CAWSVGGSLSEQYF. DNA of the CDR3: TGTGCCTGGAGTGTCGGCGGGAGTCTATCCGAGCAGTACTTC.

This clone was recorded only once. This chain uses TRBV29-1 with TRBJ2-1; maybe TRBD1 (5 bases). CDR1 and CDR2 from the germline V gene are SQVTM and ANQGSEA. V lost 5 bases and J 6 bases, leaving 17 bases between the germline ends. The CDR3 totals 14 residues. This CDR3 is CSVLFSGRGNEQFF. In nucleotides, the CDR3 is TGCAGCGTTCTCTTCTCCGGAAGGGGCAATGAGCAGTTCTTC.

V is TRBV30 and J is TRBJ2-5; TRBD2 might be the D (6 bases). Near its end, the DNA agrees better with TRBJ2-7, so the J call may be wrong. The CDR3 has 17 amino acids. Germline V gives CDR1 GTSNPN, CDR2 SVGIG (reference sequence). The CDR3 sequence: CAWSVSFSGEIDYEQYF. The DNA of the CDR3 is TGTGCCTGGAGTGTCTCCTTTTCGGGAGAGATAGACTACGAGCAGTACTTC.

The chain couples TRBV18 to TRBJ1-2, with D unresolved. There are 14 residues in the CDR3. The ends were cut back, 2 bases at V and 4 bases at J, with 11 bases in the middle. Germline CDR1 KGHSH, CDR2 LQKENI. The CDR3 DNA reads TGTGCCAGCTCACCAGGCGGGCGTAGCTATGGCTACACCTTC. This gives the protein CASSPGGRSYGYTF.

The chain has TRBV6-4 and TRBJ1-1; D perhaps matches TRBD1 (6 bases). Germline V gives CDR1 MRHNA, CDR2 SNTAGT. The CDR3 contains 14 residues. The ends were cut back, 0 bases at V and 6 bases at J, with 11 bases in the middle. The CDR3 spells CASSDSAGDPEAFF. CDR3 bases: TGTGCCAGCAGTGACTCGGCAGGGGACCCTGAAGCTTTCTTT.

This clone was detected only once. The chain employs TRBV16 and TRBJ2-7; tentative D call: TRBD2 (5 bases). The V and J ends lost 2 bases and 4 bases respectively, with 12 bases between them. The germline CDR1 and CDR2 sequences are KGHSY and FQNENV. The CDR3 is 14 residues long. CDR3 bases: TGTGCCAGCAGCCAAGGGAGATTGGGGTACGAGCAGTACTTC. The encoded protein is CASSQGRLGYEQYF.

This sequence joins TRBV4-1 and TRBJ2-3, with D perhaps matching TRBD1 (6 bases). The CDR3 sequence is 17 residues long. Looked up from germline, CDR1 is MGHRA and CDR2 is YSYEKL. The V end lost 0 bases, the J end lost 2 bases, and 15 bases lay between the germline ends. In DNA, the CDR3 is TGCGCCAGCAGCCAAGAAGCGGACAGTCCACCCACAGATACGCAGTATTTT. Protein sequence: CASSQEADSPPTDTQYF.

This clone was detected a few times. Other DNA sequences in the sample encode the same CDR3. The rearrangement uses TRBV4-1 and TRBJ2-7; the D is unclear. CDR3 size: 14 residues. Per the germline V gene, CDR1 is MGHRA and CDR2 is YSYEKL. V lost 1 base and J 2 bases, leaving 9 bases between the germline ends. This chain's CDR3 is CASSQGSRAYEQYF. The CDR3 DNA is TGCGCCAGCAGCCAAGGATCTCGGGCCTACGAGCAGTACTTC.

This sequence joins TRBV5-1 and TRBJ2-5; D unclear. The DNA matches TRBJ2-7 better at its end, which makes the J call doubtful. The CDR3 is 12 amino acids. Germline lookup yields CDR1 SGHRS and CDR2 YFSETQ. CDR3 sequence (DNA): TGCGCCAGCAGCTTGGACCTCTACGAGCAGTACTTC. Residues: CASSLDLYEQYF.

The rearrangement joins TRBV4-1 to TRBJ2-1, with TRBD2 matching over 10 bases. The CDR3 loop spans 16 amino acids. The V and J ends lost 3 bases and 5 bases, in that order; junction bases with no gene match: 7. From germline, CDR1 is MGHRA and CDR2 YSYEKL. CDR3 bases: TGCGCCAGCAGCCACCCCGGACTAGCGGAAAACAATGAGCAGTTCTTC. It yields the protein CASSHPGLAENNEQFF.

As to this clone: Its ends do not fully match the called genes, so a read error is possible. CDR3 DNA: TGTGCTAGCAGCTTAGGGACAATAGGGACCGGGGAGCTGTTTTTT. Residues: CASSLGTIGTGELFF. The rearrangement links TRBV7-7 to TRBJ2-2, with D maybe TRBD1 (6 bases). In germline, CDR1 is SSHAT, CDR2 FNYEAQ (reference sequence). This CDR3 comprises 15 residues.

Concerning this clone itself: The junction departs from germline at one end; a sequencing error may be responsible. The rearrangement joins TRBV19 to TRBJ1-1; D perhaps matches TRBD1 (6 bases). CDR1 is LNHDA, CDR2 SQIVND, per germline (reference sequence). This CDR3 comprises 14 residues. CDR3 sequence reads: CASSSGQMNTETFF. The CDR3, as DNA: TGTGCCAGTAGTAGCGGACAGATGAACACTGAAACTTTCTTT.

The chain recombines TRBV29-1 with TRBJ2-7; D is possibly TRBD1 (5 bases). The germline gives CDR1 SQVTM, CDR2 ANQGSEA. Trimming stripped 7 bases from V and 2 bases from J, with 12 bases between. The CDR3 is 12 residues long. CDR3 amino acids: CSGGPRAYEQYF. As DNA, the CDR3 is TGCAGCGGGGGCCCTAGGGCCTACGAGCAGTACTTC.

The chain uses TRBV7-9 and TRBJ2-1, with D maybe TRBD2 (6 bases). This CDR3 comprises 16 residues. CDR1 and CDR2 from the germline V gene are SEHNR and FQNEAQ (reference sequence). V was trimmed by 0 bases and J by 0 bases, leaving 9 bases between them. CDR3 sequence: CASSLAPGSSYNEQFF. CDR3 nucleotide sequence: TGTGCCAGCAGCTTAGCGCCCGGGAGCTCCTACAATGAGCAGTTCTTC.

J is TRBJ1-2 and V is TRBV29-1; 7 positions match TRBD1. The CDR3 extends over 12 amino acids. Unmatched junction bases numbered 4, after V lost 5 bases and J lost 4 bases. Germline CDR1 is SQVTM and CDR2 is ANQGSEA. The DNA for the CDR3 is TGCAGCGTTTGGGACAGCCTCTATGGCTACACCTTC. Protein sequence: CSVWDSLYGYTF.

As DNA, the CDR3 is TGTGCCAGCAGTGACCCTCCGGGGGGCGGCAGCACAGATACGCAGTATTTT. It translates to CASSDPPGGGSTDTQYF. J is TRBJ2-3 and V is TRBV2; the D gene is possibly TRBD2 (7 bases). There are 17 residues in the CDR3. The V end lost 3 bases, the J end lost 0 bases, and 16 bases lay between the germline ends. Germline CDR1 is SNHLY and CDR2 is FYNNEI.

This clone was picked up a small number of times. The rearrangement links TRBV27 to TRBJ2-4, with D perhaps TRBD1 (6 bases). The CDR3 runs 15 residues. Trimming stripped 5 bases from V and 1 base from J, with 12 bases between. Germline CDR1 reads MNHEY; CDR2 reads SMNVEV (reference sequence). Here the CDR3 reads CASSPPGAAKNIQYF. The CDR3 region has the DNA TGTGCCAGCAGTCCCCCAGGGGCCGCCAAAAACATTCAGTACTTC.

The chain employs TRBV28 and TRBJ2-5; D is possibly TRBD2 (7 bases). This CDR3 spans 14 amino acids. Germline V gene sequence: CDR1 MDHEN, CDR2 SYDVKM. Trimming stripped 8 bases from V and 1 base from J, with 14 bases between. As DNA, the CDR3 is TGTGCCAGCCGGAGGGGGGGCGGCCAAGAGACCCAGTACTTC. Encoded protein: CASRRGGGQETQYF.

The chain carries TRBV29-1 and TRBJ1-2, with a weak D call TRBD1 (6 bases). Trimming cost V 2 bases and J 2 bases, with 15 bases left between them. The CDR3 is 15 residues long. Per germline, CDR1 SQVTM and CDR2 ANQGSEA. The CDR3 loop is CSVENGGALNYGYTF. CDR3 coding DNA: TGCAGCGTTGAAAATGGGGGGGCCTTGAACTATGGCTACACCTTC.

The chain couples TRBV5-1 to TRBJ2-7, with 8 bases fitting TRBD2. The CDR3 has 15 residues. CDR1 and CDR2 (germline): SGHRS, YFSETQ. The ends lost 3 bases at V and 0 bases at J; junction bases unmatched: 5. CDR3 sequence: CASSSSGWSSYEQYF. For the CDR3, the DNA is TGCGCCAGCAGCTCTAGCGGGTGGAGCTCCTACGAGCAGTACTTC. Drawing the rest from reference TRBV5-1 and TRBJ2-7, the complete variable domain is KAGVTQTPRYLIKTRGQQVTLSCSPISGHRSVSWYQQTPGQGLQFLFEYFSETQRNKGNFPGRFSGRQFSNSRSEMNVSTLELGDSALYLCASSSSGWSSYEQYFGPGTRLTVT.

This chain connects TRBV27 to TRBJ1-2, with D maybe TRBD1 (6 bases). Trimming shortened V by 4 bases and J by 8 bases, and 17 bases separated the two germline ends. CDR3 length equals 14 residues. Germline V gene sequence: CDR1 MNHEY, CDR2 SMNVEV (reference sequence). The CDR3 sequence: CASSSSTGMRGYTF. CDR3 nucleotides: TGTGCCAGCAGTTCCTCAACAGGGATGAGAGGCTACACCTTC.